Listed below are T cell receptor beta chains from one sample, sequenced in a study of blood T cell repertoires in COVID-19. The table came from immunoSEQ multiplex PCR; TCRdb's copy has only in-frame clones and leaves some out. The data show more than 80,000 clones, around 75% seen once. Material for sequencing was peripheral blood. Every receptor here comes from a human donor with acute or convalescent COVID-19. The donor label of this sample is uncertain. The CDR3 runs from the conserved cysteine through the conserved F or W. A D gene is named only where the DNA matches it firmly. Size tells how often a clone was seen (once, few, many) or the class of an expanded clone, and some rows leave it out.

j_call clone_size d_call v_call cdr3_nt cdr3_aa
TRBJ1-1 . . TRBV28 TGTGCCAGCAGCCGCCGGAGGTTTAGGAACACTGAAGCTTTCTTT CASSRRRFRNTEAFF
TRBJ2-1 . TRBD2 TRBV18 TGTGCCACCGCCGGGGGGAGCTCCTACAATGAGCAGTTCTTC CATAGGSSYNEQFF
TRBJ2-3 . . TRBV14 TGTGCCAGCGGGGGCCAGACAACAGATACGCAGTATTTT CASGGQTTDTQYF
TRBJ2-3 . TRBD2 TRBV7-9 TGTGCCAGCAGCGGGGGGATGGGACTAGGTCCGACAGATACGCAGTATTTT CASSGGMGLGPTDTQYF
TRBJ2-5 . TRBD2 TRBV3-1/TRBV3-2 TGTGCCAGCAGCCCTTTTACGGGGGGGCCAGGGGAGACCCAGTACTTC CASSPFTGGPGETQYF
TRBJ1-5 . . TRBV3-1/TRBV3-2 TGTGCCAGCAGCCAATCCGGGAGGAGCAATCAGCCCCAGCATTTT CASSQSGRSNQPQHF
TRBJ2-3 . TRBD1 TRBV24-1 TGTGCCAGGACAGGGTTGGGCACAGATACGCAGTATTTT CARTGLGTDTQYF
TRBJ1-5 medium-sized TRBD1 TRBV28 TGTGCCAGCAGTTCGTCCGGGACAGGGTGGCAGCCCCAGCATTTT CASSSSGTGWQPQHF
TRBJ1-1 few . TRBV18 TGTGCCAGCTCACCCGCCCCAGAGAACACTGAAGCTTTCTTT CASSPAPENTEAFF
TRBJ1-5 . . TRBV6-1 TGTGCCAGCAGTGAAGGTCGAGGGGGATGGAATCAGCCCCAGCATTTT CASSEGRGGWNQPQHF
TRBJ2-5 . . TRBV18 TGTGCCAGCTCACCAATAGCAGAAGAGACCCAGTACTTC CASSPIAEETQYF
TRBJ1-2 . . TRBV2 TGTGCCAGCAGTGCGGGGGAAGGTAACTATGGCTACACCTTC CASSAGEGNYGYTF
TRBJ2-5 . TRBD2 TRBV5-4 TGTGCCAGCAGCTTGGAAAGCGGGGGATGGGAGACCCAGTACTTC CASSLESGGWETQYF
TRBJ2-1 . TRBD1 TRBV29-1 TGCAGCGTTGACACCACCACGATTCGGACAGGGGCGACCTACAATGAGCAGTTCTTC CSVDTTTIRTGATYNEQFF
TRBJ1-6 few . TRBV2 TGTGCCAGCAGTCGCCTCCAGGGCTATAATTCACCCCTCCACTTT CASSRLQGYNSPLHF
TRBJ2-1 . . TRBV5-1 TGCGCCAGCAGTTCAAGAAGCCCCGGGTATGGCAATGAGCAGTTCTTC CASSSRSPGYGNEQFF
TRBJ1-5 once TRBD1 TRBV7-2 TGTGCCAGCAGTTTGGACAGGGCAAATCAGCCCCAGCATTTT CASSLDRANQPQHF
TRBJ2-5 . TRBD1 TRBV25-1 TGTGCCAGCAGGGGGAACCGGGACAGAGAGACCCAGTACTTC CASRGNRDRETQYF
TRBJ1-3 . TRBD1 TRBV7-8 TGTGCCAGCAGCCTGATCATTACCGGGACAGATATATATTTT CASSLIITGTDIYF
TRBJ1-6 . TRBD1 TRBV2 TGTGCCAGCAGTGAAAGTTTGGCAGGGGGGTCACCCCTCCACTTT CASSESLAGGSPLHF
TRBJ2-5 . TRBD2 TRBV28 TGTGCCAGCAGTTTTGAGGGACTAGCGGGGCAAGAGACCCAGTACTTC CASSFEGLAGQETQYF
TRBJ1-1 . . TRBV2 TGTGCCAGCAACCTAGCCGGGACACCGGGGACTGAAGCTTTCTTT CASNLAGTPGTEAFF
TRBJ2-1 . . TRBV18 TGTGCCAGCTCACCAGACAGTTACAATGAGCAGTTCTTC CASSPDSYNEQFF
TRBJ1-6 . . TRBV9 TGTGCCAGCAGCGCCTCTAGCCTCTCCTATAATTCACCCCTCCACTTT CASSASSLSYNSPLHF
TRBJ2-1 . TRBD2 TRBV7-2 TGTGCCAGCAGTCATGGACTAGCGGGGTACATTGGGAATGAGCAGTTCTTC CASSHGLAGYIGNEQFF
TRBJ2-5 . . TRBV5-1 TGCGCCAGCAGCCGCGGTGAATTCCAAGAGACCCAGTACTTC CASSRGEFQETQYF
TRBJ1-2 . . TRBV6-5 TGTGCCAGCAGCCTAGCCCGACAGGAGTCCTATGGCTACACCTTC CASSLARQESYGYTF
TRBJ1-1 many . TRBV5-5 TGTGCCAGCAGCTTATGGGGAGTCAACACTGAAGCTTTCTTT CASSLWGVNTEAFF
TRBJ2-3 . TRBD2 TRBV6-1 TGTGCCAGCAGTGAGAACGTGGGCGGGGGGGCGTTAGATACGCAGTATTTT CASSENVGGGALDTQYF
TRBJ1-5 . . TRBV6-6 TGTGCCAGCAGTTACCAGGGGTATCAGCCCCAGCATTTT CASSYQGYQPQHF
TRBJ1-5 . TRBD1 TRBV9 TGTGCCAGCAGCGTAGGGACAGGGAGGGGACAGCCCCAGCATTTT CASSVGTGRGQPQHF
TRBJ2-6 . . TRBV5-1 TGCGCCTCCAGGGATTACGGGGCCAACGTCCTGACTTTC CASRDYGANVLTF
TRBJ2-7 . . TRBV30 TGTGCCTGGAGTGGAACAACCTACGAGCAGTACTTC CAWSGTTYEQYF
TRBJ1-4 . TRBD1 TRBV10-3 TGTGCCATCAGTGGGGGACAGGGTGAAAAACTGTTTTTT CAISGGQGEKLFF
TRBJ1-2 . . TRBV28 TGTGCCAGCAGAACCGGGACAAATACAGGTGGCTACACCTTC CASRTGTNTGGYTF
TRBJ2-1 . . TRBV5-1 TGCGCCAGCAGCTTGAAGCCAAACGAGCAGTTCTTC CASSLKPNEQFF
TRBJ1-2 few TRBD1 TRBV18 TGTGCCAGCTCCCGGACAGGCAACTATGGCTACACCTTC CASSRTGNYGYTF
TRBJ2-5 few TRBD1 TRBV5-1 TGCGCCAGCAGCTTGGCCTCCGGGACAGGCTCTCAAGAGACCCAGTACTTC CASSLASGTGSQETQYF
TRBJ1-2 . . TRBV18 TGTGCCAGCTCACCGGGCAGCAACTATGGCTACACCTTC CASSPGSNYGYTF
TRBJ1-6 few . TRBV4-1 TGCGCCAGCAGCCAAGTCCCCGGGAAGGATTCACCCCTCCACTTT CASSQVPGKDSPLHF
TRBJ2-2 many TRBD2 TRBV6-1 TGTGCCAGCAGTGAGACGAGAACGGGGGGCACCGGGGAGCTGTTTTTT CASSETRTGGTGELFF